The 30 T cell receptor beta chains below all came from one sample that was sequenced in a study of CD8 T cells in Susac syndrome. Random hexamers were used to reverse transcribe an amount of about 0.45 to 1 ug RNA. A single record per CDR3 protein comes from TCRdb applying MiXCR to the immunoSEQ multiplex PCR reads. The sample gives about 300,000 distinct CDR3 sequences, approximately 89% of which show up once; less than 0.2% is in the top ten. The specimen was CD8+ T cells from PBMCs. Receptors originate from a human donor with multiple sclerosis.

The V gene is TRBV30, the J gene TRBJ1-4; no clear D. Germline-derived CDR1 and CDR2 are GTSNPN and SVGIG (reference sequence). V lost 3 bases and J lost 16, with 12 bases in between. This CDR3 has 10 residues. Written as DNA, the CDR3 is TGTGCCTGGAGAACGGCGTACCGGTTTTTT. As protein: CAWRTAYRFF.

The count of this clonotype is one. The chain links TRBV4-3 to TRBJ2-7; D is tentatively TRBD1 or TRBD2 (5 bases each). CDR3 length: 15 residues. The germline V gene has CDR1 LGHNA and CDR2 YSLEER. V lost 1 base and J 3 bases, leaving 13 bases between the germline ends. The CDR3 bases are TGCGCCAGCAGCCAAGCTCAGGGAGTCTTCTACGAGCAGTACTTC. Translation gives CASSQAQGVFYEQYF.

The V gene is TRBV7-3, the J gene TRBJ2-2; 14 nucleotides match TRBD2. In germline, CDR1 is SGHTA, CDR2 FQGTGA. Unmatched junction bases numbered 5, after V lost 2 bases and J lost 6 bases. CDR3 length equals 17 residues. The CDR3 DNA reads TGTGCCAGCAGCTTACTCGGGACTAGCGGGAGCGCCGGGGAGCTGTTTTTT. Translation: CASSLLGTSGSAGELFF.

The CDR3 bases are TGCAGCGTTGAAGGACTAGCGGGAAACTTCATCAATGAGCAGTTCTTC. This gives the protein CSVEGLAGNFINEQFF. The chain is built from TRBV29-1 and TRBJ2-1, with 11 bases lining up with TRBD2. Germline CDR1 is SQVTM and CDR2 is ANQGSEA. The CDR3 runs to 16 residues. V lost 1 base to trimming and J lost 6 bases; unmatched junction nucleotides: 8.

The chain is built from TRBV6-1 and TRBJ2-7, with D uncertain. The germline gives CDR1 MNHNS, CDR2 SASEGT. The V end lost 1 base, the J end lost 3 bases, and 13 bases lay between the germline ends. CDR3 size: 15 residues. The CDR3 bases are TGTGCCAGCAGTGAAGGGGCCTCTCAATTCTACGAGCAGTACTTC. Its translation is CASSEGASQFYEQYF.

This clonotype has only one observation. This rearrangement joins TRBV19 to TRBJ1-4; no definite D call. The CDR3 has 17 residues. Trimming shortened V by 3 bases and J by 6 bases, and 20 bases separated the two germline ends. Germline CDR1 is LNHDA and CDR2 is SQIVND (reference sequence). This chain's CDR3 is CASSISPGRDSDEKLFF. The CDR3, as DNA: TGTGCCAGTAGTATTTCTCCCGGGAGGGATTCGGATGAAAAACTGTTTTTT.

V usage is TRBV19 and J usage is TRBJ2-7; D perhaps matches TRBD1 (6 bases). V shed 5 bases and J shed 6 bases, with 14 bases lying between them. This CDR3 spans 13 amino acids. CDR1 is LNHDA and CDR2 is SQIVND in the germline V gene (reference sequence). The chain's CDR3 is CASSGPNRVEQYF. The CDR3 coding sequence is TGTGCCAGTAGTGGCCCAAACAGGGTCGAGCAGTACTTC.

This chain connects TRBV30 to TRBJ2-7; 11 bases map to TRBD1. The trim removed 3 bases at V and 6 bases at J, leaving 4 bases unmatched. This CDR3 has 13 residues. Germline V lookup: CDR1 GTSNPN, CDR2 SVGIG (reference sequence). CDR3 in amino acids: CAWSRDRGIEQYF. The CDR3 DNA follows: TGTGCCTGGAGCAGGGACAGGGGGATCGAGCAGTACTTC.

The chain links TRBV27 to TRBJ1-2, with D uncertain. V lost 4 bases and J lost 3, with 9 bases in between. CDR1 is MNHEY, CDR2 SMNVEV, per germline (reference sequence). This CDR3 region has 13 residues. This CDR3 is CASSYGEDYGYTF. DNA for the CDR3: TGTGCCAGCAGTTACGGGGAAGACTATGGCTACACCTTC.

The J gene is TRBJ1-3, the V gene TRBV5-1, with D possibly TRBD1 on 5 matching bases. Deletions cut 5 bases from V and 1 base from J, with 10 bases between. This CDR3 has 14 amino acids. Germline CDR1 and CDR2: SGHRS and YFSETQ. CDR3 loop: CASRSGTSGNTIYF. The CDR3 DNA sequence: TGCGCCAGCAGATCTGGGACGTCTGGAAACACCATATATTTT.

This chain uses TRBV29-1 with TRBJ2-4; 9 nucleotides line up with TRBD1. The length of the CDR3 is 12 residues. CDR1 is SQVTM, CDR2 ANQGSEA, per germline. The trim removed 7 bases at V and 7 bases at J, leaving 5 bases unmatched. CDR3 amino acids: CSAGTGSNIQYF. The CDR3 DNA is TGCAGCGCAGGGACAGGGAGTAACATTCAGTACTTC.

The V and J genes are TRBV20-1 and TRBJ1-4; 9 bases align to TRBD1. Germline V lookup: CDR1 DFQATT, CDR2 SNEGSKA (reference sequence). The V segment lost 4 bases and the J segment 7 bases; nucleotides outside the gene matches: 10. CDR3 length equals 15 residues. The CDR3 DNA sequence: TGCAGTGCTACCCCGAGGGGACAGGGCGGTGAAAAACTGTTTTTT. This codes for CSATPRGQGGEKLFF.

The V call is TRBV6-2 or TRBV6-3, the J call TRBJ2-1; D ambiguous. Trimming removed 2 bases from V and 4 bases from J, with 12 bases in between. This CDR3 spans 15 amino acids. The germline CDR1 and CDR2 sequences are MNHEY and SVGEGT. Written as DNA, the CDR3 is TGTGCCAGCAGTTACCCCTCTATGGGATACAATGAGCAGTTCTTC. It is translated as CASSYPSMGYNEQFF.

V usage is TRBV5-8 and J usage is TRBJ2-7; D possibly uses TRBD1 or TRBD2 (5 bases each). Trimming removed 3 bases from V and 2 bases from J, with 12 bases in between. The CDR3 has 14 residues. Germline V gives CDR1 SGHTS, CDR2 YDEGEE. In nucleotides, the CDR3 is TGTGCCAGCAGCTGGGGGTCGGGGCCCTACGAGCAGTACTTC. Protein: CASSWGSGPYEQYF.

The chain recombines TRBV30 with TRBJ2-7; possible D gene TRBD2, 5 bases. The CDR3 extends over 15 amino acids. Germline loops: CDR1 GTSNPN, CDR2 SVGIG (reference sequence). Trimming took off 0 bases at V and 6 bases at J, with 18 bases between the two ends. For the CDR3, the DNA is TGTGCCTGGAGTGTGTTCGCGTCAAACAGCGGCGAGCAGTACTTC. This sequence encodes CAWSVFASNSGEQYF.

The chain's CDR3 is CASLPRDSGANVLTF. The DNA of the CDR3 is TGTGCCAGCCTTCCTCGAGATTCTGGGGCCAACGTCCTGACTTTC. The chain has TRBV5-6 and TRBJ2-6; D remains ambiguous. The CDR3 has 15 amino acids. V gave up 7 bases and J gave up 1 base, with 12 bases separating them. CDR1 and CDR2 (germline): SGHDT, YYEEEE.

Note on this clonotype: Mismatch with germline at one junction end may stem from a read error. In DNA, the CDR3 is TGTGCCAGCAGCGAGGGGACTAGCGGGAAGACTCTCTTC. It translates to CASSEGTSGKTLF. The chain has TRBV9 and TRBJ2-1, with TRBD2 matching 13 bases. The CDR3 totals 13 residues. CDR1 is SGDLS and CDR2 is YYNGEE in the germline V gene. Looking up the rest from reference TRBV9 and TRBJ2-1 gives the full variable domain: DSGVTQTPKHLITATGQRVTLRCSPRSGDLSVYWYQQSLDQGLQFLIQYYNGEERAKGNILERFSAQQFPDLHSELNLSSLELGDSALYFCASSEGTSGKTLFGPGTRLTVL.

This CDR3 reads CASSYLNPFVIQAKNQPQHF. The CDR3 coding sequence is TGTGCCAGCAGTTACCTTAACCCTTTCGTGATACAGGCGAAAAATCAGCCCCAGCATTTT. V is TRBV6-5 and J is TRBJ1-5; a weak D match, TRBD1 (5 bases). CDR3 length: 20 residues. Germline V gives CDR1 MNHEY, CDR2 SVGAGI. Trimming removed 2 bases from V and 4 bases from J, with 27 bases in between.

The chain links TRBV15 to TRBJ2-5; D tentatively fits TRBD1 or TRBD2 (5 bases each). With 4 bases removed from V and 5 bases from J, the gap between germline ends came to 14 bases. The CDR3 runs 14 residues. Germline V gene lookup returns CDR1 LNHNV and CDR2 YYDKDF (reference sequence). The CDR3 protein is CATSTELGTETQYF. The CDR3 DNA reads TGTGCCACCAGCACGGAACTAGGGACGGAGACCCAGTACTTC.

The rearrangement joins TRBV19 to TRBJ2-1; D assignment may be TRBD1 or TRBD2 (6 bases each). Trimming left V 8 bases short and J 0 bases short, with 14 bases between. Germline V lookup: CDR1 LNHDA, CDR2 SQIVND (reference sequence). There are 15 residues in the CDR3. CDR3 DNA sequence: TGTGCCAGTTGCAGGGGAGGTTCCTCCTACAATGAGCAGTTCTTC. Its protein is CASCRGGSSYNEQFF.

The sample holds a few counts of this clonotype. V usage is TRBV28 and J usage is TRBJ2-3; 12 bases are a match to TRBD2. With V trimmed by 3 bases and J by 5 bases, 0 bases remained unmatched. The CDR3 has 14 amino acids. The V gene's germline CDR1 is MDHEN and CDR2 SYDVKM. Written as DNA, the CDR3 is TGTGCCAGCAGTTTGGGACTAGCGGGAGATACGCAGTATTTT. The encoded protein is CASSLGLAGDTQYF.

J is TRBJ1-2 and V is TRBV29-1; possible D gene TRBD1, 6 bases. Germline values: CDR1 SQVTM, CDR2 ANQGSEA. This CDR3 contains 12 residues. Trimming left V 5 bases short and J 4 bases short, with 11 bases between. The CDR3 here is CSVYGQSYGYTF. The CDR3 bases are TGCAGCGTTTACGGACAGAGCTATGGCTACACCTTC. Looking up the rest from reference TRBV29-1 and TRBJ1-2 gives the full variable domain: SAVISQKPSRDICQRGTSLTIQCQVDSQVTMMFWYRQQPGQSLTLIATANQGSEATYESGFVIDKFPISRPNLTFSTLTVSNMSPEDSSIYLCSVYGQSYGYTFGSGTRLTVV.

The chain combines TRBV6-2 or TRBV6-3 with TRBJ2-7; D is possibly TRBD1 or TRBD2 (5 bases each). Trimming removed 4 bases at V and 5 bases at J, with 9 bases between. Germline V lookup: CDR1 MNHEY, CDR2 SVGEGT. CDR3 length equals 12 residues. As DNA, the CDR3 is TGTGCCAGCAGTTGGCAGGGAGACGAGCAGTACTTC. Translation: CASSWQGDEQYF.

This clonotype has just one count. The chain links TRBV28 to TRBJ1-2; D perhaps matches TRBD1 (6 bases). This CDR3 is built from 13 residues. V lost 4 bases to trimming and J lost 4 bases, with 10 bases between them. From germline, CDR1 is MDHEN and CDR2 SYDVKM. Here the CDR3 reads CASSYRTVYGYTF. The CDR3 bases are TGTGCCAGCAGTTACCGGACAGTCTATGGCTACACCTTC.

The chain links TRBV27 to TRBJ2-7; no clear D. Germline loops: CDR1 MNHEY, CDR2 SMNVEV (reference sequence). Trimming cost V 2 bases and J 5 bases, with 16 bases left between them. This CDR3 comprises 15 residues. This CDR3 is CASSLRPPPIHEQYF. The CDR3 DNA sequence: TGTGCCAGCAGTTTACGGCCCCCTCCCATACACGAGCAGTACTTC.

CDR3 region: CASSIGPSTFF. In DNA, the CDR3 is TGTGCCAGTAGTATCGGGCCGTCGACTTTCTTT. V and J are TRBV19 and TRBJ1-1, with no clear D. The CDR3 totals 11 residues. V was trimmed by 3 bases and J by 12 bases, leaving 11 bases between them. Germline CDR1 reads LNHDA; CDR2 reads SQIVND (reference sequence).

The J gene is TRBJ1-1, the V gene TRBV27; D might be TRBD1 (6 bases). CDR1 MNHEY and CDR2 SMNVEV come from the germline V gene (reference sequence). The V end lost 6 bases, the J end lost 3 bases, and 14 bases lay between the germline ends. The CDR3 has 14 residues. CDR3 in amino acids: CASSPSTGHTEAFF. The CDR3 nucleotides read TGTGCCAGCAGCCCTTCCACAGGGCACACTGAAGCTTTCTTT.

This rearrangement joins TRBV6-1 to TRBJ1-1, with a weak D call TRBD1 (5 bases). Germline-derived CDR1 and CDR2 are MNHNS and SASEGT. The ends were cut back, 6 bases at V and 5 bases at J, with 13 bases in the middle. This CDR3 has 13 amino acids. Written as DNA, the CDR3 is TGTGCCAGCAGAGTGGGGCGAGGGACTGAAGCTTTCTTT. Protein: CASRVGRGTEAFF.

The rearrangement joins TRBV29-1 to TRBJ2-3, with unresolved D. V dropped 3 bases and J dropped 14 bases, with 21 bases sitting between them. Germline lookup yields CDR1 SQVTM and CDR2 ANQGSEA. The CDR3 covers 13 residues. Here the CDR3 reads CSVDAGRLEDPYF. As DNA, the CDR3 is TGCAGCGTTGATGCCGGCCGACTCGAGGATCCGTATTTT.

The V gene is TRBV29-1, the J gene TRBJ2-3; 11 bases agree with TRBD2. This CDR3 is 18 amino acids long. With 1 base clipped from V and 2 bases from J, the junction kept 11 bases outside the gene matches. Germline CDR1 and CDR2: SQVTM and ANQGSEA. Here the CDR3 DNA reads TGCAGCGTTGAAGGGCTAGCGGGGGGCCAGTTCCCCACAGATACGCAGTATTTT. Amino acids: CSVEGLAGGQFPTDTQYF.